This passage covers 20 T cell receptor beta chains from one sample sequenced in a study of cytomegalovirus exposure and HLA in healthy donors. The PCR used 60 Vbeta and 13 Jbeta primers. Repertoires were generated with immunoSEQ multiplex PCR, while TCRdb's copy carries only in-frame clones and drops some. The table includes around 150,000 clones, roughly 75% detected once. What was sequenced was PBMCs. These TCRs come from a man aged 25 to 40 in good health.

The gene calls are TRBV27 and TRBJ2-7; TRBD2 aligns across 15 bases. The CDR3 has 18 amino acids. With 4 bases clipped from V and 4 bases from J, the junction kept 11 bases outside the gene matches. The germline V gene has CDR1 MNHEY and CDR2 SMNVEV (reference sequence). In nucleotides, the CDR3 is TGTGCCAGCAGTTCATTAAGGACTAGCGGGAGGGCCGTTTACGAGCAGTACTTC. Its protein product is CASSSLRTSGRAVYEQYF.

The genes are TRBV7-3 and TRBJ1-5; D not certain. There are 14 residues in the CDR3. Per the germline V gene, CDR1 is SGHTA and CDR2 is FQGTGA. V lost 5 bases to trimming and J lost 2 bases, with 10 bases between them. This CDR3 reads CASSVARGNQPQHF. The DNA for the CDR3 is TGTGCCAGCAGCGTAGCCCGGGGCAATCAGCCCCAGCATTTT. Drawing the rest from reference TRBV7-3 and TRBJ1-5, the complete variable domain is GAGVSQTPSNKVTEKGKYVELRCDPISGHTALYWYRQSLGQGPEFLIYFQGTGAADDSGLPNDRFFAVRPEGSVSTLKIQRTERGDSAVYLCASSVARGNQPQHFGDGTRLSIL.

CDR3 amino acids: CASSLTPGVYEQYF. Here the CDR3 DNA reads TGTGCCAGCAGCTTAACACCGGGGGTCTACGAGCAGTACTTC. V usage is TRBV7-3 and J usage is TRBJ2-7; the D gene is possibly TRBD2 (6 bases). This CDR3 is built from 14 residues. Germline V gene data show CDR1 as SGHTA and CDR2 as FQGTGA. Trimming pared 0 bases from V and 3 bases from J, leaving 9 bases between.

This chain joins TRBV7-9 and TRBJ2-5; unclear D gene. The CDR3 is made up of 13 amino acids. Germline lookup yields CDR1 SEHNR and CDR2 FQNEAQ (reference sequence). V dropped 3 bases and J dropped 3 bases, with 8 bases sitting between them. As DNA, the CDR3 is TGTGCCAGCAGCTTGGAGCTAGAAGAGACCCAGTACTTC. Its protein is CASSLELEETQYF. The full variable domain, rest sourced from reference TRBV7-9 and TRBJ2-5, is DTGVSQNPRHKITKRGQNVTFRCDPISEHNRLYWYRQTLGQGPEFLTYFQNEAQLEKSRLLSDRFSAERPKGSFSTLEIQRTEQGDSAMYLCASSLELEETQYFGPGTRLLVL.

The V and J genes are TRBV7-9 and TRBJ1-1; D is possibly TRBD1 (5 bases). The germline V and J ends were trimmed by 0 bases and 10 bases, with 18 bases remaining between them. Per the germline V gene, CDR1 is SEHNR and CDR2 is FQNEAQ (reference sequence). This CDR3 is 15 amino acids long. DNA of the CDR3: TGTGCCAGCAGCTTAGCCCCATCCCCCGACGGGGGAGCTTTCTTT. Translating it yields CASSLAPSPDGGAFF.

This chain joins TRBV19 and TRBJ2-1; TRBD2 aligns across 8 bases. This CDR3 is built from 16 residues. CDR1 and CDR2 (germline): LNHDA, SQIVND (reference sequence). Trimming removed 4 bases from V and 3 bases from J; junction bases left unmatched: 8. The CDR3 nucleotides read TGTGCCAGTAGTAGCGTCGGGACTAGTATCTACAATGAGCAGTTCTTC. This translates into CASSSVGTSIYNEQFF.

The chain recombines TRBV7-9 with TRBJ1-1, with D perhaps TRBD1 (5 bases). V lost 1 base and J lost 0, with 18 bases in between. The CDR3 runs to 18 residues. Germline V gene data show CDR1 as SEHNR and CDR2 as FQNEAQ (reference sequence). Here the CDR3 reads CASSLVGLGQILNTEAFF. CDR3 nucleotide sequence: TGTGCCAGCAGCTTAGTGGGGCTAGGCCAAATCTTGAACACTGAAGCTTTCTTT.

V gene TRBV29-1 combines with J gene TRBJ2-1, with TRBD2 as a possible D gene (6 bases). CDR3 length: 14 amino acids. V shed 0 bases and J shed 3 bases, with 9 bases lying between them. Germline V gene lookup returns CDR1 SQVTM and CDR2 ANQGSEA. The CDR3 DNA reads TGCAGCGTTGAAGAGCGGGGCAACTACAATGAGCAGTTCTTC. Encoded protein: CSVEERGNYNEQFF.

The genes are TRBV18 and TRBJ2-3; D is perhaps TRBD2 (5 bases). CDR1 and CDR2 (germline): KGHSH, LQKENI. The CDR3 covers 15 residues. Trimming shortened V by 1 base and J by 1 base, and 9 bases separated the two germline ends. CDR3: CASSPQRSGTDTQYF. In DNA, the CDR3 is TGTGCCAGCTCACCACAGCGGAGCGGCACAGATACGCAGTATTTT.

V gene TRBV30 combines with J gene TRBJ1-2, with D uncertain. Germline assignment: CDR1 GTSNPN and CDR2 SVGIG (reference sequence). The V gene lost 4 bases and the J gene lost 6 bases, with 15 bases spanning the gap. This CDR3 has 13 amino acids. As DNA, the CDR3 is TGTGCCTGGATACGGTCGCGAAGCGATGGCTACACCTTC. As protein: CAWIRSRSDGYTF.

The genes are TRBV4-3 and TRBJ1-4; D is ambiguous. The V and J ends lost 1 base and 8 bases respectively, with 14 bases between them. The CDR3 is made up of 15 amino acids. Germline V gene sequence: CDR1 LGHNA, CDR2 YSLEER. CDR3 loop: CASSQGRLVGEKLFF. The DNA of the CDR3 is TGCGCCAGCAGCCAAGGGCGACTAGTAGGGGAAAAACTGTTTTTT.

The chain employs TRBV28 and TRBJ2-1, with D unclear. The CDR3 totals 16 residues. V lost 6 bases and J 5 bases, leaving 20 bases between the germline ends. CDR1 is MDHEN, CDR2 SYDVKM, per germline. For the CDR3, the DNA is TGTGCCAGCAGGTGGGCAAGGTCGGTGGGCGACAATGAGCAGTTCTTC. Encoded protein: CASRWARSVGDNEQFF.

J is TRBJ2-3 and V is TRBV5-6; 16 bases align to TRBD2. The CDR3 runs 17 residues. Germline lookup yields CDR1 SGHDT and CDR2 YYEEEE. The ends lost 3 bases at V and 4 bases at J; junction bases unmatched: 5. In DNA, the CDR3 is TGTGCCAGCAGCTCGGGGACTAGCGGGAGGGCCGCAGATACGCAGTATTTT. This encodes CASSSGTSGRAADTQYF.

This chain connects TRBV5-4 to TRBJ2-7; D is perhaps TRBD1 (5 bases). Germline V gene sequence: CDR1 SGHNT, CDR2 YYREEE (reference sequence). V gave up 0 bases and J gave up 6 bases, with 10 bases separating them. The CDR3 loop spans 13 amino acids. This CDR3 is CASSLAGLAEQYF. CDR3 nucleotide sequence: TGTGCCAGCAGCTTGGCAGGGCTTGCCGAGCAGTACTTC.

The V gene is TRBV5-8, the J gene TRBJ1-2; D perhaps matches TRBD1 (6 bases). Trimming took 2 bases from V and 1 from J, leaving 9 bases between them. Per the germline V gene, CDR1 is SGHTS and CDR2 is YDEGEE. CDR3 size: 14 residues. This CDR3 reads CASSFRGYNYGYTF. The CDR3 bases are TGTGCCAGCAGCTTTAGGGGGTATAACTATGGCTACACCTTC.

The CDR3 protein is CASSIPRLADYEQYF. The CDR3 DNA reads TGTGCCAGCAGTATTCCCAGACTAGCGGACTACGAGCAGTACTTC. This chain links TRBV7-2 with TRBJ2-7, with 9 bases identical to TRBD2. The CDR3 is 15 amino acids. Germline values: CDR1 SGHTA, CDR2 FQGNSA. V lost 6 bases and J lost 3; bases outside the gene matches: 9.

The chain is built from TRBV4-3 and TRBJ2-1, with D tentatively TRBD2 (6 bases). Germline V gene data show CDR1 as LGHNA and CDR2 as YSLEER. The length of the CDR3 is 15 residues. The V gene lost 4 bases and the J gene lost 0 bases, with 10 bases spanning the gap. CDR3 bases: TGCGCCAGCAGCCTTAGCGGTAGCTCCTACAATGAGCAGTTCTTC. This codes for CASSLSGSSYNEQFF.

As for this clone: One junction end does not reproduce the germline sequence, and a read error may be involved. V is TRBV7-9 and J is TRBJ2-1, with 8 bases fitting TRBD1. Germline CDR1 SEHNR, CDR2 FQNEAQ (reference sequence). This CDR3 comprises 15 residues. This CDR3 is CSSSSQGAWDNEQFF. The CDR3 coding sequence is TGTTCCAGCAGCTCCCAGGGGGCTTGGGACAATGAGCAGTTCTTC.

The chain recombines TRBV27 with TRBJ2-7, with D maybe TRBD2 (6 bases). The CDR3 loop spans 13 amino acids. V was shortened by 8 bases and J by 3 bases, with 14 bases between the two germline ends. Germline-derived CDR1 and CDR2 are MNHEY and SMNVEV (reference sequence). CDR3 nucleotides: TGTGCCAGCTCCTTGGGGACTTTCTACGAGCAGTACTTC. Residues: CASSLGTFYEQYF.

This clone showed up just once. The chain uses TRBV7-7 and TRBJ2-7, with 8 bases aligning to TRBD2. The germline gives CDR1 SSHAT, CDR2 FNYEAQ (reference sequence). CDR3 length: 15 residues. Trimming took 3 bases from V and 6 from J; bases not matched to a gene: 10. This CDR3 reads CASSFGLAGQGEQYF. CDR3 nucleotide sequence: TGTGCCAGCAGCTTTGGACTAGCAGGGCAGGGCGAGCAGTACTTC.